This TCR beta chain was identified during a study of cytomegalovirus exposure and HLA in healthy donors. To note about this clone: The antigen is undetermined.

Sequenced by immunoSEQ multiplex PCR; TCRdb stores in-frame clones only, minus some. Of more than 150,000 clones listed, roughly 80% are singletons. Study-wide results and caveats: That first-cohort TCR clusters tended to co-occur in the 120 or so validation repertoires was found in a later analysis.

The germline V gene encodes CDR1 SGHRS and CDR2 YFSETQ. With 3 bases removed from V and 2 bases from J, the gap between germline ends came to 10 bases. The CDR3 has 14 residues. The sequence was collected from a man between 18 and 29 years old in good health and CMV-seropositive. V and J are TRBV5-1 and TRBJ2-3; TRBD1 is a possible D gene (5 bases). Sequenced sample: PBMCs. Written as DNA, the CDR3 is TGCGCCAGCAGCTCGGCGACAGTCACAGATACGCAGTATTTT. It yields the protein CASSSATVTDTQYF.